This entry features one T cell receptor (beta chain) sequence. The data were obtained in a study of lymphopenia after photon versus proton radiotherapy. Trimming took off 0 bases at V and 0 bases at J, with 8 bases between the two ends. CDR1 MGHRA and CDR2 YSYEKL come from the germline V gene. The CDR3 has 15 amino acids. Profiled with immunoSEQ multiplex PCR; TCRdb holds only in-frame clones, not every one. This table has 35,000 to 45,000 clones, roughly four fifths appearing once. This chain links TRBV4-1 with TRBJ1-1; D is undetermined. This sample comprised peripheral blood, obtained from a patient treated with proton-based radiotherapy. The receptor was isolated from a woman in her seventies with pancreatic cancer. The CDR3 here is CASSQEPRMNTEAFF. Here the CDR3 DNA reads TGCGCCAGCAGCCAAGAGCCGCGTATGAACACTGAAGCTTTCTTT.